This note documents a single TCR beta chain sequence. Its antigen is unknown. The entry originates in a study of human T cells and chemical hapten exposure. Background on the study: Sensitization applied 2% DPC to around 2 cm by around 2 cm of upper inner arm skin. Diphenylcyclopropenone doses were given weekly to the scalps of patients across the approximately 24-week study. Findings and caveats of the study: Relative to control repertoires, expanded TCRs gave rise to significantly more large CDR3 similarity clusters.

This CDR3 has 15 amino acids. With V trimmed by 0 bases and J by 0 bases, 1 base remained unmatched. CDR1 and CDR2 from the germline V gene are DFQATT and SNEGSKA (reference sequence). Time point specified: pre-sensitization, week 0. The treatment was: therapeutic diphenylcyclopropenone sensitization with weekly scalp DPC. The study's library attached unique molecular identifiers to single cDNA molecules. TCRdb redid the calling of the RACE reads with MiXCR, one entry per CDR3 protein. In the table there are under 400,000 distinct CDR3 sequences, 5% to 6.5% of which are singletons. This chain links TRBV20-1 with TRBJ2-3; 9 positions agree with TRBD2. The TCR comes from a woman aged 50 to 60 with alopecia areata. Some clones in this sample may be carry-over from other donors' samples. This sample comprised whole blood, obtained in connection with sensitization to the hapten diphenylcyclopropenone (DPC). The CDR3 coding sequence is TGCAGTGCTAGAGATAGCGGGGGAAGCACAGATACGCAGTATTTT. This codes for CSARDSGGSTDTQYF.